This TCR beta chain derives from a study of vaccination effects on CD4 cells after COVID-19. Antigen-specific CD4+ T cell clonotypes were called by their expansion after viral peptide-pool culture in ViraFEST. A 10-day culture period preceded the isolation of CD4+ T cells. This individual tested PCR-positive for SARS-CoV-2 infection between March and December 2020. On both days 3 and 7, half of the culture medium was replaced with IL-2 medium. Study-level findings and limits: Late after vaccination, infection- and vaccine-induced clones showed marked clonal contraction.

Between the trimmed V and J ends, which lost 5 bases and 0 bases, there was a span of 13 bases. Germline values: CDR1 KGHSH, CDR2 LQKENI. The CDR3 loop spans 15 amino acids. Here immunoSEQ multiplex PCR was the method, and the copy in TCRdb shows in-frame clones only, minus some. The sample shows about 26,000 clones, about 80% of them seen only once. In regard to this clone: Its antigen remains unknown.

V and J are TRBV18 and TRBJ1-1; D gene ambiguous. This clonotype was sampled from a human donor who had a prior SARS-CoV-2 infection. The sequenced sample was CD4+ T cells from PBMCs cultured with HCoV-NL63 spike peptides, obtained before COVID-19 vaccination. CDR3 protein: CASSERSGMNTEAFF. CDR3 coding DNA: TGTGCCAGCTCAGAAAGGAGCGGAATGAACACTGAAGCTTTCTTT.